The 32 T cell receptor beta chains below come from one sample, sequenced in a study of siplizumab effects on memory and regulatory T cells. The data were produced by immunoSEQ multiplex PCR, yet TCRdb's version contains in-frame clones alone and is incomplete. Found here are some 100,000 clones, roughly 93% of them singletons; the top ten hold 6.5%. The sequenced material came from CD8+ T cells sorted from blood. These receptors were collected from a human donor in good health.

The genes are TRBV7-9 and TRBJ2-7, with 8 positions matching TRBD1. With V trimmed by 8 bases and J by 4 bases, 10 bases remained unmatched. CDR3 length equals 14 residues. CDR1 and CDR2 from the germline V gene are SEHNR and FQNEAQ (reference sequence). CDR3 residues: CASEGNGQGYEQYF. The CDR3 DNA is TGTGCCAGCGAGGGGAACGGACAGGGTTACGAGCAGTACTTC.

The CDR3 spells CATSMKQGIWTEAFF. The DNA of the CDR3 is TGTGCCACCAGCATGAAACAGGGGATATGGACTGAAGCTTTCTTT. The rearrangement uses TRBV15 and TRBJ1-1; 7 bases line up with TRBD1. The germline V gene has CDR1 LNHNV and CDR2 YYDKDF (reference sequence). V trimming: 4 bases; J trimming: 5 bases; junction bases outside the gene matches: 10. The CDR3 consists of 15 residues.

This sequence joins TRBV6-4 and TRBJ2-1; no definite D call. Germline V gives CDR1 MRHNA, CDR2 SNTAGT. Trimming pared 1 base from V and 7 bases from J, leaving 8 bases between. The CDR3 length is 13 residues. The CDR3 is CASSDFYMNEQFF. CDR3 in DNA: TGTGCCAGCAGTGACTTTTATATGAATGAGCAGTTCTTC.

This clone was detected once. The chain joins TRBV6-6 to TRBJ2-7; D is ambiguous. CDR1 is MNHNY, CDR2 SVGAGI, per germline (reference sequence). This CDR3 has 13 amino acids. V lost 5 bases to trimming and J lost 0 bases, with 8 bases between them. The CDR3 is CASSPDGSYEQYF. The CDR3 DNA is TGTGCCAGCAGTCCGGACGGCTCCTACGAGCAGTACTTC.

The rearrangement uses TRBV19 and TRBJ1-1; D not certain. V lost 2 bases and J 6 bases, leaving 13 bases between the germline ends. This CDR3 has 14 residues. Germline V lookup: CDR1 LNHDA, CDR2 SQIVND (reference sequence). The CDR3 DNA sequence: TGTGCCAGTAGTATAACGGGATACCGGGCTGAAGCTTTCTTT. Amino acid sequence: CASSITGYRAEAFF.

The V gene is TRBV9, the J gene TRBJ1-1, with 9 bases matching TRBD1. Germline CDR1 and CDR2: SGDLS and YYNGEE. The CDR3 is made up of 16 amino acids. The V and J ends lost 4 bases and 4 bases, in that order; junction bases with no gene match: 11. DNA for the CDR3: TGTGCCAGCAGCAGCCCGGACAGGGGTAGATTCACTGAAGCTTTCTTT. This sequence encodes CASSSPDRGRFTEAFF.

The chain joins TRBV5-4 to TRBJ1-2, with D uncertain. Germline V gene lookup returns CDR1 SGHNT and CDR2 YYREEE (reference sequence). CDR3 length: 9 amino acids. Between the trimmed V and J ends, which lost 4 bases and 13 bases, there was a span of 8 bases. The CDR3 DNA follows: TGTGCCAGCAGCCACAACGCCACCTTC. This translates into CASSHNATF.

The chain is built from TRBV15 and TRBJ2-1, with D uncertain. This CDR3 has 16 residues. V lost 4 bases and J lost 0, with 13 bases in between. The germline V gene has CDR1 LNHNV and CDR2 YYDKDF (reference sequence). The CDR3 DNA follows: TGTGCCACCAGCAACCCGGCGAGAAGCTCCTACAATGAGCAGTTCTTC. Amino acid sequence: CATSNPARSSYNEQFF.

CDR3 DNA: TGTGCCAGTCTGAGGGCCACCGGGGAGCTGTTTTTT. Translated, it gives CASLRATGELFF. V usage is TRBV6-1 and J usage is TRBJ2-2; TRBD2 might be the D (5 bases). CDR3 length: 12 residues. CDR1 is MNHNS and CDR2 is SASEGT in the germline V gene. Trimming left V 9 bases short and J 4 bases short, with 9 bases between.

This clone was observed a single time. The CDR3 spells CASSYLGQINTEAFF. For the CDR3, the DNA is TGTGCCAGCAGTTACTTGGGACAGATTAACACTGAAGCTTTCTTT. The J gene is TRBJ1-1, the V gene TRBV6-5; 7 positions match TRBD1. The CDR3 totals 15 residues. The V segment lost 1 base and the J segment 2 bases; nucleotides outside the gene matches: 4. CDR1 and CDR2 (germline): MNHEY, SVGAGI.

The chain combines TRBV19 with TRBJ2-1; possible D gene TRBD2, 6 bases. V gave up 3 bases and J gave up 5 bases, with 11 bases separating them. The CDR3 runs to 14 residues. The germline gives CDR1 LNHDA, CDR2 SQIVND (reference sequence). For the CDR3, the DNA is TGTGCCAGTAGTATCGGGGGAACCCACAATGAGCAGTTCTTC. Amino acid sequence: CASSIGGTHNEQFF.

The sample holds one count of this clone. This chain joins TRBV4-3 and TRBJ2-2, with no clear D. The CDR3 loop spans 14 amino acids. Between the trimmed V and J ends, which lost 1 base and 6 bases, there was a span of 9 bases. The germline V gene has CDR1 LGHNA and CDR2 YSLEER. The DNA of the CDR3 is TGCGCCAGCAGCCAAGTAATAGGGCCCGGGGAGCTGTTTTTT. This encodes CASSQVIGPGELFF.

The chain combines TRBV30 with TRBJ2-5, with 9 bases that match TRBD1. The CDR3 length is 20 residues. V gave up 0 bases and J gave up 1 base; unmatched junction bases: 18. From germline, CDR1 is GTSNPN and CDR2 SVGIG (reference sequence). The CDR3 region is CAWSVRGLGQGRWGQETQYF. CDR3 bases: TGTGCCTGGAGTGTACGGGGTTTGGGACAGGGAAGGTGGGGCCAAGAGACCCAGTACTTC. Full variable domain (outside the CDR3, taken from reference TRBV30 and TRBJ2-5): SQTIHQWPATLVQPVGSPLSLECTVEGTSNPNLYWYRQAAGRGLQLLFYSVGIGQISSEVPQNLSASRPQDRQFILSSKKLLLSDSGFYLCAWSVRGLGQGRWGQETQYFGPGTRLLVL.

This clone showed up just once. V gene TRBV7-9 combines with J gene TRBJ2-7; D is perhaps TRBD2 (5 bases). V lost 5 bases and J 3 bases, leaving 17 bases between the germline ends. Germline lookup yields CDR1 SEHNR and CDR2 FQNEAQ (reference sequence). This CDR3 is 15 amino acids long. CDR3 coding DNA: TGTGCCAGCAGCGATGGAATGATACGGGGCTACGAGCAGTACTTC. Translated, it gives CASSDGMIRGYEQYF.

This clone was detected a few times. The chain uses TRBV4-2 and TRBJ1-1; D uncertain. Trimming took off 1 base at V and 8 bases at J, with 8 bases between the two ends. The CDR3 length is 12 residues. Germline CDR1 and CDR2: LGHNA and YNFKEQ. Written as DNA, the CDR3 is TGTGCCAGCAGCCAAGCACAGAGAGAAGCTTTCTTT. It is translated as CASSQAQREAFF.

The chain recombines TRBV9 with TRBJ2-1, with TRBD2 identical over 12 bases. Germline CDR1 reads SGDLS; CDR2 reads YYNGEE. Germline trimming cut 3 bases from V and 9 bases from J; bases unmatched to any gene: 4. The CDR3 is 14 amino acids. This CDR3 is CASSATSGSFEQFF. CDR3 bases: TGTGCCAGCAGCGCGACTAGCGGGAGCTTTGAGCAGTTCTTC.

This chain joins TRBV7-9 and TRBJ1-6, with D unclear. Trimming took 7 bases from V and 7 from J, leaving 8 bases between them. The CDR3 totals 12 residues. Germline V gene lookup returns CDR1 SEHNR and CDR2 FQNEAQ (reference sequence). The CDR3 DNA is TGTGCCAGCAATTCAGGAAATTCACCCCTCCACTTT. This gives the protein CASNSGNSPLHF.

The V and J genes are TRBV4-2 and TRBJ2-7; 8 bases map to TRBD2. The CDR3 consists of 15 residues. V gave up 0 bases and J gave up 3 bases; unmatched junction bases: 4. From germline, CDR1 is LGHNA and CDR2 YNFKEQ. CDR3 DNA: TGTGCCAGCAGCCAAGAGGCGGGAGGCCTCTACGAGCAGTACTTC. It codes for CASSQEAGGLYEQYF.

The genes are TRBV14 and TRBJ1-4; no reliable D call. The CDR3 spans 15 residues. Germline values: CDR1 SGHDN, CDR2 FVKESK. The germline V and J ends were trimmed by 6 bases and 2 bases, with 13 bases remaining between them. The CDR3 loop reads CASRGDRATNEKLFF. As DNA, the CDR3 is TGTGCCAGCAGGGGAGACCGTGCCACTAATGAAAAACTGTTTTTT.

V usage is TRBV7-6 and J usage is TRBJ2-1; 11 nucleotides match TRBD2. Unmatched junction bases numbered 8, after V lost 2 bases and J lost 8 bases. The CDR3 contains 16 residues. Germline V gives CDR1 SGHVS, CDR2 FNYEAQ. The CDR3 protein is CASSLLTSGSLDEQFF. The CDR3 coding sequence is TGTGCCAGCAGCTTATTAACTAGCGGGAGTCTGGATGAGCAGTTCTTC.

The chain employs TRBV9 and TRBJ1-2; D not certain. V lost 4 bases and J lost 8, with 18 bases in between. This CDR3 spans 14 amino acids. Germline CDR1 and CDR2: SGDLS and YYNGEE. The CDR3 protein is CASSPGGGVEGYTF. The CDR3 DNA sequence: TGTGCCAGCAGCCCCGGAGGCGGGGTTGAAGGCTACACCTTC.

V usage is TRBV30 and J usage is TRBJ1-6; D not resolved. The CDR3 totals 14 residues. With 3 bases removed from V and 8 bases from J, the gap between germline ends came to 14 bases. Germline V CDR1 and CDR2: GTSNPN, SVGIG (reference sequence). CDR3: CAWREDQPYSPLHF. The CDR3 DNA is TGTGCCTGGAGGGAGGATCAACCTTATTCACCCCTCCACTTT.

The rearrangement joins TRBV11-2 to TRBJ1-5; no clear D. Trimming removed 4 bases from V and 1 base from J, with 8 bases in between. The CDR3 covers 14 residues. CDR1 is SGHAT, CDR2 FQNNGV, per germline. In DNA form, the CDR3 reads TGTGCCAGCAGCTCCCAGTTCAGCAATCAGCCCCAGCATTTT. This sequence encodes CASSSQFSNQPQHF.

The sample holds one count of this clone. The V and J genes are TRBV7-9 and TRBJ1-6; D is ambiguous. This CDR3 is built from 14 residues. Germline loops: CDR1 SEHNR, CDR2 FQNEAQ (reference sequence). The V gene lost 1 base and the J gene lost 6 bases, with 7 bases spanning the gap. The CDR3 sequence: CASSLVQSNSPLHF. As DNA, the CDR3 is TGTGCCAGCAGCTTAGTACAGAGTAATTCACCCCTCCACTTT.

This chain joins TRBV27 and TRBJ1-3; D is undetermined. The CDR3 runs 15 residues. The V gene's germline CDR1 is MNHEY and CDR2 SMNVEV (reference sequence). V lost 0 bases, J lost 4 bases, and 10 bases lay in between. This CDR3 is CASSLSLLPGNTIYF. The CDR3 coding sequence is TGTGCCAGCAGTTTATCCCTCCTTCCGGGAAACACCATATATTTT.

The chain recombines TRBV29-1 with TRBJ2-7, with D unresolved. Trimming removed 0 bases at V and 6 bases at J, with 18 bases between. The CDR3 spans 15 residues. Germline CDR1 SQVTM, CDR2 ANQGSEA. The CDR3 nucleotides read TGCAGCGTTGAAGATCTTAGGTCAGGATACTCCGAGCAGTACTTC. It translates to CSVEDLRSGYSEQYF.

The V gene is TRBV5-8, the J gene TRBJ2-1, with TRBD2 matching over 10 bases. The CDR3 is made up of 14 amino acids. Germline-derived CDR1 and CDR2 are SGHTS and YDEGEE. The J segment lost 9 bases and the V segment lost 4 bases, leaving 7 bases of the junction unmatched. The CDR3 region has the DNA TGTGCCAGCAGCCCGGCCCTAGCGGGAGCTGAGCAGTTCTTC. Protein product: CASSPALAGAEQFF.

This chain uses TRBV9 with TRBJ2-5; the match to TRBD1 covers 9 bases. The CDR3 runs to 15 residues. Germline V gives CDR1 SGDLS, CDR2 YYNGEE. Trimming cost V 5 bases and J 3 bases; bases outside gene matches: 8. DNA of the CDR3: TGTGCCAGCAGGCGCGGGACAGGGTTTGAAGAGACCCAGTACTTC. The encoded protein is CASRRGTGFEETQYF.

DNA of the CDR3: TGTGCCAGCAGCTCGAGCTCCTACAATGAGCAGTTCTTC. Its translation is CASSSSSYNEQFF. The V and J genes are TRBV27 and TRBJ2-1, with D unresolved. The CDR3 totals 13 residues. From germline, CDR1 is MNHEY and CDR2 SMNVEV (reference sequence). Trimming removed 6 bases from V and 0 bases from J, with 6 bases in between.

The rearrangement uses TRBV4-2 and TRBJ2-7; 7 nucleotides align to TRBD2. In germline, CDR1 is LGHNA, CDR2 YNFKEQ. This CDR3 has 15 amino acids. Losses at the gene ends were 4 bases for V and 5 bases for J; bases not matched to a gene: 11. CDR3 bases: TGTGCCAGCAGCCCCCGGGCCCGGGGGGTGGACGAGCAGTACTTC. It translates to CASSPRARGVDEQYF.

The chain has TRBV9 and TRBJ2-3; 7 nucleotides agree with TRBD2. J was trimmed by 2 bases and V by 4 bases; bases with no gene match: 10. In germline, CDR1 is SGDLS, CDR2 YYNGEE. The CDR3 contains 16 residues. CDR3 protein: CASSPSGKGHTDTQYF. CDR3 bases: TGTGCCAGCAGCCCAAGCGGGAAGGGTCACACAGATACGCAGTATTTT.

The rearrangement joins TRBV7-9 to TRBJ2-5; no definite D call. CDR1 is SEHNR, CDR2 FQNEAQ, per germline (reference sequence). Deletions cut 1 base from V and 7 bases from J, with 7 bases between. This CDR3 is 12 amino acids long. For the CDR3, the DNA is TGTGCCAGCAGCTTAGACCCTCCGACCCAGTACTTC. Translation: CASSLDPPTQYF.